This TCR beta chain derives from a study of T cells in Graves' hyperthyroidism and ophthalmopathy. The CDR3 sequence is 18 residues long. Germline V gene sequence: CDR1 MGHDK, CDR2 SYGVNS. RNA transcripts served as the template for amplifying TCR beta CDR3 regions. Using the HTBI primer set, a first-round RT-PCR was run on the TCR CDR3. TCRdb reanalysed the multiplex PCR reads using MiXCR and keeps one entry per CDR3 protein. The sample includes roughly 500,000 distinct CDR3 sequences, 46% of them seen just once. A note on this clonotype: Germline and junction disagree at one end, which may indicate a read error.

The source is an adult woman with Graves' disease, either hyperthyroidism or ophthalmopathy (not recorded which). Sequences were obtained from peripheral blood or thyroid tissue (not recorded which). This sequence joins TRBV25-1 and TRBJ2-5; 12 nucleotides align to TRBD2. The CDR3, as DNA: TGTGCCAGCAGTGACGGGGCTGGGGCTAGCGGGGGGGGAGAGGCCCAGTACTTC. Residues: CASSDGAGASGGGEAQYF.